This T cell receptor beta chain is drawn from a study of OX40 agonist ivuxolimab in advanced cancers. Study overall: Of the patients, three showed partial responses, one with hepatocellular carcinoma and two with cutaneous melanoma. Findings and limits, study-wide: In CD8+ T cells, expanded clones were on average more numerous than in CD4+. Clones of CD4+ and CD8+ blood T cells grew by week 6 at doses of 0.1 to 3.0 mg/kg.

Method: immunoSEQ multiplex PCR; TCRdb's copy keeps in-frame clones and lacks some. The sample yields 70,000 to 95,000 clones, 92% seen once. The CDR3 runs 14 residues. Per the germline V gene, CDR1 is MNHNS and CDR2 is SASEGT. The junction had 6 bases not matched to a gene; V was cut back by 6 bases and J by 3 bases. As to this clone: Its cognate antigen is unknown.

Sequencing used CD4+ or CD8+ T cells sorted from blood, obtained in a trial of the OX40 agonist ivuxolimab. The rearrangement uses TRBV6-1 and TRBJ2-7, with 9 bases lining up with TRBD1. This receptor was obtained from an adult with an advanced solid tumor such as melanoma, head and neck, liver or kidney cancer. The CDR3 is CASRSGTGIYEQYF. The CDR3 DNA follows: TGTGCCAGCAGATCCGGGACAGGGATCTACGAGCAGTACTTC.